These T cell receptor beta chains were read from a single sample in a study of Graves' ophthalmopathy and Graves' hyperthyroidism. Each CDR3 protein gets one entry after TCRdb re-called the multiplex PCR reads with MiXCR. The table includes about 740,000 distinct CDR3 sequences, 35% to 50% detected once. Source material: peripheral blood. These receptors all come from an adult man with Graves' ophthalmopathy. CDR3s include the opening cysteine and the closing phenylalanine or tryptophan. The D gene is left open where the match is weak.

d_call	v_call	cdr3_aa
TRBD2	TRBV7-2	CASSLGASGEETQYF
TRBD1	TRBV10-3	CAILTGQGVTGQPQHF
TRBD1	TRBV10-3	CAAGTAYGYTF
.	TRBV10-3	CAISKTANTEDEQYF
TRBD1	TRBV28	CASMPDRGRNEQYF
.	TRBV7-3	CASSQGGSQAFF
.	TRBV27	CASSYNEQFF
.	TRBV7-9	CASSLTGNSNQPQHF
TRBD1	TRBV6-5	CASKRTGVDTEAFF
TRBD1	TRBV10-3	CAISPGQVKNTIYF
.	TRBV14	CASSHRAGTPGNTIYF
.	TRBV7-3	CASSPYPLISGANVLTF
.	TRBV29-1	CSVDAGDTTYEQYF
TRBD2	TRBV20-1	CSVAPGLAVDTQYF
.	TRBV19	CASSPLGGVTEAFF
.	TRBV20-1	CSAWTVNYGYTF
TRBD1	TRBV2	CASSGDRAGYGYTF
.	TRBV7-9	CASSLIAGGTPYEQYF
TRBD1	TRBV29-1	CSVVRGGQGAYGYTF
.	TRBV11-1	CASSGPGQPSLWGEAQYF
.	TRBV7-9	CASSPYSGAYGYTF
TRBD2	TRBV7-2	CASSSPAGGYEQYF